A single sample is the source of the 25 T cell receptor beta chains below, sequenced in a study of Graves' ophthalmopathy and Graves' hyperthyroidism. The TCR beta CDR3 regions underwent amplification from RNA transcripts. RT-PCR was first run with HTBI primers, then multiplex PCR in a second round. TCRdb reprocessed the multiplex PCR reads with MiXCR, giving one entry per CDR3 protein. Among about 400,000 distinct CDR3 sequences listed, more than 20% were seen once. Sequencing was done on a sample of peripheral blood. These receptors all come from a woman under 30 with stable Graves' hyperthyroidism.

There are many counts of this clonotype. CDR3 nucleotides: TGTGCCAGCAATCTAGCGGGAGGCCCCCCAAGGTACGAGCAGTACTTC. Translating it yields CASNLAGGPPRYEQYF. The chain carries TRBV7-8 and TRBJ2-7; 11 bases match TRBD2. CDR3 length: 16 residues. Germline CDR1 is SGHVS and CDR2 is FQNEAQ. V shed 7 bases, J shed 4 bases, and the junction held 12 bases outside the gene matches.

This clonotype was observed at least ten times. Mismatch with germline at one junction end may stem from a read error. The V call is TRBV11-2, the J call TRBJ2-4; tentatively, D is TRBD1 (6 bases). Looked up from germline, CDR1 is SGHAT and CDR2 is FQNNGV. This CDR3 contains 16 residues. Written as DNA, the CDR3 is TGTGCCAGCAGCGATACAGGGAGAGTAGCCAAAAACATTCAATACTTC. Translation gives CASSDTGRVAKNIQYF.

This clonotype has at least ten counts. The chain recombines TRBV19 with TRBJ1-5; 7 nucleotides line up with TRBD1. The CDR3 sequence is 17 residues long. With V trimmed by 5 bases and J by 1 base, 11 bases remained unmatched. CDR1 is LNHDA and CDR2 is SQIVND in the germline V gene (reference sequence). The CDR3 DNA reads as TGTGCCAGTAGTCTGAGGACAGGCGGTGTGAGCAATCAGCCCCAGCATTTT. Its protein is CASSLRTGGVSNQPQHF.

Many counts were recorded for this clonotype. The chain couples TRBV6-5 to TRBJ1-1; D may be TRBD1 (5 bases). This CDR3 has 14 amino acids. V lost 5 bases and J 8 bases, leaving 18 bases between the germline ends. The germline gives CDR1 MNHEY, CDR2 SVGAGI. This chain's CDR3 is CASSRGARGVEAFF. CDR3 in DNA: TGTGCCAGCAGTAGAGGGGCCCGTGGCGTCGAAGCTTTCTTT.

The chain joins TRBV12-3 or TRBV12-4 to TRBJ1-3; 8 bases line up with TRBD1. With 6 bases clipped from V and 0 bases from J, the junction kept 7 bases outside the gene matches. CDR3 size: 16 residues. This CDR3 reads CASSPQGAISGNTIYF. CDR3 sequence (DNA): TGTGCCAGCAGCCCGCAGGGGGCGATCTCTGGAAACACCATATATTTT.

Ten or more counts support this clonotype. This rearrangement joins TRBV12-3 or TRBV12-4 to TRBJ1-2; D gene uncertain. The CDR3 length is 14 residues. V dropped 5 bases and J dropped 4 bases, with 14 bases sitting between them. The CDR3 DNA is TGTGCCAGCAGTATGGTAGATCCGGGCTATGGCTACACCTTC. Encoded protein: CASSMVDPGYGYTF.

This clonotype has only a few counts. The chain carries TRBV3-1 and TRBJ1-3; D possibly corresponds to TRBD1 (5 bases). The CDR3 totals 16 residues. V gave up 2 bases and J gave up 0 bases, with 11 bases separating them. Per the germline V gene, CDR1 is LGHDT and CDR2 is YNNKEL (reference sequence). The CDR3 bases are TGTGCCAGCAGCCAATCCGGGACGTACTCTGGAAACACCATATATTTT. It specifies CASSQSGTYSGNTIYF.

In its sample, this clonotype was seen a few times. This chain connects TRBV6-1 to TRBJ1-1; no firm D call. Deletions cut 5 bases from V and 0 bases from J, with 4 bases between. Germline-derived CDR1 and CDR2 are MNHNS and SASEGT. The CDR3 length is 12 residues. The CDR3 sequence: CASSPMNTEAFF. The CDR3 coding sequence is TGTGCCAGCAGTCCGATGAACACTGAAGCTTTCTTT.

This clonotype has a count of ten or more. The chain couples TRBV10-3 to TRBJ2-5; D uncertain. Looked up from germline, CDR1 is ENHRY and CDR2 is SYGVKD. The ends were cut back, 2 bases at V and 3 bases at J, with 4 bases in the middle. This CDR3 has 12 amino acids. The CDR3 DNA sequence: TGTGCCATCAGTGAGCCAGAAGAGACCCAGTACTTC. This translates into CAISEPEETQYF.

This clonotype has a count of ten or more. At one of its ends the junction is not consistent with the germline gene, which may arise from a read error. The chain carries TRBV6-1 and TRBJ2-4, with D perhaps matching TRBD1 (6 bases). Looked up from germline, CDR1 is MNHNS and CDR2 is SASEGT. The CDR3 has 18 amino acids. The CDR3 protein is CASSEADKGVYAKNIKYF. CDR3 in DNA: TGTGCCAGCAGTGAAGCGGATAAGGGGGTTTATGCCAAAAACATTAAGTACTTC.

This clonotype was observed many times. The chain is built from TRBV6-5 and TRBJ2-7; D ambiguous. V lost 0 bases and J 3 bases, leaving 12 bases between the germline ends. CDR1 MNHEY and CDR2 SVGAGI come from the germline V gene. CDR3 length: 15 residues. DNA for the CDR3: TGTGCCAGCAGTTACTCTCCGGGTCGAAGCTACGAGCAGTACTTC. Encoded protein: CASSYSPGRSYEQYF.

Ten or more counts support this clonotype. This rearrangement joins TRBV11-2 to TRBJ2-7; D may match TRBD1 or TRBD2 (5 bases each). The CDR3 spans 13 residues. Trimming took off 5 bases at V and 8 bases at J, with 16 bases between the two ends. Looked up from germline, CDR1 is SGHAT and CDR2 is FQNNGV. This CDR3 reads CASSKIGAHQQYF. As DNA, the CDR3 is TGTGCCAGCAGCAAGATCGGGGCCCACCAGCAGTACTTC.

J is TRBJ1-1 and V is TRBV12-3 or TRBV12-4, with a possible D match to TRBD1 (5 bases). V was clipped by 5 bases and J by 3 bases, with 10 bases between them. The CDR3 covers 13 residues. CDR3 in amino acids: CASSSRVDTEAFF. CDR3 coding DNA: TGTGCCAGCAGTAGCAGGGTGGACACTGAAGCTTTCTTT.

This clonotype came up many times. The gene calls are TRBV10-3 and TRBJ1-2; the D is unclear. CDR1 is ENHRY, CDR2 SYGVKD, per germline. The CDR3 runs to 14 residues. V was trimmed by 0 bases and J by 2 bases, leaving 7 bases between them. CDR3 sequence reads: CAISESGLNYGYTF. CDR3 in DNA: TGTGCCATCAGTGAGTCTGGGCTGAACTATGGCTACACCTTC.

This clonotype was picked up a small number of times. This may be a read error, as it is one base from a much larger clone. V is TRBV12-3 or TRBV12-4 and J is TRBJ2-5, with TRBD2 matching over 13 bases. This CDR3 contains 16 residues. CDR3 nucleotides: TGTGCCAGCAGCTCACTAGCGGGAGGGCCCTCGGAGACCAAGTACTTC. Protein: CASSSLAGGPSETKYF.

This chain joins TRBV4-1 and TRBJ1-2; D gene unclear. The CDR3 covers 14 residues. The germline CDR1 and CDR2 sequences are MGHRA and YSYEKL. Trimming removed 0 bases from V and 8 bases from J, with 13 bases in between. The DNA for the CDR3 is TGCGCCAGCAGCCAAGAAGCTGCGGGTGGGGGCTACACCTTC. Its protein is CASSQEAAGGGYTF.

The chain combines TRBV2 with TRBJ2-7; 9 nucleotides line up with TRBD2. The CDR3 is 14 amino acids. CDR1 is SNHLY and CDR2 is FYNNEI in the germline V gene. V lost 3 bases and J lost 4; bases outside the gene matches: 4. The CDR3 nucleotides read TGTGCCAGCAGTGATGGCGGGGGGGCATACGAGCAGTACTTC. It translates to CASSDGGGAYEQYF.

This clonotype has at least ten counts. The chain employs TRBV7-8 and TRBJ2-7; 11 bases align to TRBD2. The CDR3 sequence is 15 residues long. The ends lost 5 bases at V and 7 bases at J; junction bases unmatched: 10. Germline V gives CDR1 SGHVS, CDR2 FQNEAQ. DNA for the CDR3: TGTGCCAGCAGCGTCACGACTAGCGGGAAGGGGGAGCAGTACTTC. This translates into CASSVTTSGKGEQYF.

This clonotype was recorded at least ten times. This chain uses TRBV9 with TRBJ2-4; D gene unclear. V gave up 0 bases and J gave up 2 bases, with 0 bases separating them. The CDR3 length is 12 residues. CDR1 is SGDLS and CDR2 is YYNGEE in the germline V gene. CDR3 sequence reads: CASSVAKNIQYF. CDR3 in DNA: TGTGCCAGCAGCGTAGCCAAAAACATTCAGTACTTC. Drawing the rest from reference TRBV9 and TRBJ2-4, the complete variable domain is DSGVTQTPKHLITATGQRVTLRCSPRSGDLSVYWYQQSLDQGLQFLIQYYNGEERAKGNILERFSAQQFPDLHSELNLSSLELGDSALYFCASSVAKNIQYFGAGTRLSVL.

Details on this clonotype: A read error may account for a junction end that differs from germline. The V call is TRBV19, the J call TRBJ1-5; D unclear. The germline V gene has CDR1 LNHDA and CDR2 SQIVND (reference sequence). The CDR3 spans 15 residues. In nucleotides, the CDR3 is TGTGCCAGTAGTATCGTCATTTCCACATCTCAGCCTCAGCATTTT. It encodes CASSIVISTSQPQHF.

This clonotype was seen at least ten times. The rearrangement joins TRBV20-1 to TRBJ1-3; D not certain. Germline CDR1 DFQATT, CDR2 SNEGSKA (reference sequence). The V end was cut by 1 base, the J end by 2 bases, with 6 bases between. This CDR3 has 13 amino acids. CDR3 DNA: TGCAGTGCTAGAGGAGTTACTGGAAACACCATATATTTT. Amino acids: CSARGVTGNTIYF.

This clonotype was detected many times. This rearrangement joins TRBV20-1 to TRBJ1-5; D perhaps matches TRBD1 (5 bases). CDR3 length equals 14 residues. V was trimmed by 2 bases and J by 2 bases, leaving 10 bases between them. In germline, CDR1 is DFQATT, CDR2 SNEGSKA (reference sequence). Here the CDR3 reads CSARLGGGNQPQHF. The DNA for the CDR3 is TGCAGTGCTAGATTGGGGGGGGGCAATCAGCCCCAGCATTTT.

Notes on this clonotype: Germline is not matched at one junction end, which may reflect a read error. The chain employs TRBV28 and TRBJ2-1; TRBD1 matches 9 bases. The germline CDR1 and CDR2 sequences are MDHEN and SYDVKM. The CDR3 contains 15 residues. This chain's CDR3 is CASSPGTGPRNEKFF. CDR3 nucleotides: TGTGCCAGCAGTCCGGGGACAGGGCCGCGCAATGAGAAGTTCTTC.

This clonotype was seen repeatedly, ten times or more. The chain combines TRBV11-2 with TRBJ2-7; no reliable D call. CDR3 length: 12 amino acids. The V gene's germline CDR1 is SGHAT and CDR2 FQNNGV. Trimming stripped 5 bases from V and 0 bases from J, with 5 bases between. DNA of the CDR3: TGTGCCAGCAGCGTCAGCTCCTACGAGCAGTACTTC. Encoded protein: CASSVSSYEQYF. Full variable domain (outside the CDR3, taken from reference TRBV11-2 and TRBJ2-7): EAGVAQSPRYKIIEKRQSVAFWCNPISGHATLYWYQQILGQGPKLLIQFQNNGVVDDSQLPKDRFSAERLKGVDSTLKIQPAKLEDSAVYLCASSVSSYEQYFGPGTRLTVT.

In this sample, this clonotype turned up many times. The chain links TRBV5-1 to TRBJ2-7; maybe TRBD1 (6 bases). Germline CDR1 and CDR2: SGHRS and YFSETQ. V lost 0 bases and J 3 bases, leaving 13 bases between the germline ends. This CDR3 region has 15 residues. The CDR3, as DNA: TGCGCCAGCAGCTTGGGTTTCCAGGGGAACTACGAGCAGTACTTC. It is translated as CASSLGFQGNYEQYF. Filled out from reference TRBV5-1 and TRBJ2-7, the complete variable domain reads KAGVTQTPRYLIKTRGQQVTLSCSPISGHRSVSWYQQTPGQGLQFLFEYFSETQRNKGNFPGRFSGRQFSNSRSEMNVSTLELGDSALYLCASSLGFQGNYEQYFGPGTRLTVT.